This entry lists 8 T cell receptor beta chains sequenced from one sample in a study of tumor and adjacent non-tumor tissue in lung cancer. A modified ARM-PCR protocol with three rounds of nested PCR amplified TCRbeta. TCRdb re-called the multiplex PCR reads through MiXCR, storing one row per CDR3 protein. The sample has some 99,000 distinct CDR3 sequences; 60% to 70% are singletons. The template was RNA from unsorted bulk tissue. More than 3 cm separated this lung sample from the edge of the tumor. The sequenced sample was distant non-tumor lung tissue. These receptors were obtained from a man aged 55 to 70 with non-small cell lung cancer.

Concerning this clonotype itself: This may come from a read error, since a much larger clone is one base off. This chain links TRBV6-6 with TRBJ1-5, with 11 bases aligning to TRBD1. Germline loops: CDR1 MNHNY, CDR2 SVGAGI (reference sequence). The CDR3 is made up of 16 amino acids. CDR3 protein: CVSSYMGTGGNQPQHF. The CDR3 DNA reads TGTGTCAGCAGTTACATGGGGACAGGGGGAAATCAGCCCCAGCATTTT.

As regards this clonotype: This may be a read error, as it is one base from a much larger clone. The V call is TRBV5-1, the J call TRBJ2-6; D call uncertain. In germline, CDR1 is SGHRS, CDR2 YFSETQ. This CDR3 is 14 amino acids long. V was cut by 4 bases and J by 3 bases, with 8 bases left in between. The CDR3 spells CASSVPSGANVLTF. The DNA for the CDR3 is TGCGCCAGCAGCGTACCTAGTGGGGCCAACGTCCTGACTTTC.

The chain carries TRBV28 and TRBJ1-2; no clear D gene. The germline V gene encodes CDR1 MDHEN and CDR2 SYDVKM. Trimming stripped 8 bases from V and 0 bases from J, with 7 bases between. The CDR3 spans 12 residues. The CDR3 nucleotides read TGTGCCAGCGGTGCCTCTAACTATGGCTACACCTTC. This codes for CASGASNYGYTF.

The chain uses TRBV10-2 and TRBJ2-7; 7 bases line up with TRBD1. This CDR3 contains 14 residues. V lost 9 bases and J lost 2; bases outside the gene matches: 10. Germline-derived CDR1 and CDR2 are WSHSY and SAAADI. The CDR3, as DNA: TGCGCCAGAGGAGCAACAGGGGCGCCCTACGAGCAGTACTTC. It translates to CARGATGAPYEQYF.

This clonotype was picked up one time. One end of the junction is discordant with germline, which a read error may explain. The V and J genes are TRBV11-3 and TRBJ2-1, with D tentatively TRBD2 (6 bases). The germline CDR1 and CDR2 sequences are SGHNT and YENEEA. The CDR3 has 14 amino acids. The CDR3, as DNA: TGTGTCAGCAGACGGACTACTACGTCTACTAAGCTGTTCTTC. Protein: CVSRRTTTSTKLFF.

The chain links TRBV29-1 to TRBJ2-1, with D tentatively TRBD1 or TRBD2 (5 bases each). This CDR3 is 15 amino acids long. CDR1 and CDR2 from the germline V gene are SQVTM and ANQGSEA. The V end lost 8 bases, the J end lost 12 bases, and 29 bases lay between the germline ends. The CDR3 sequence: CSLGAAGRGWSLQFF. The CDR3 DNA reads TGCAGCCTTGGGGCTGCGGGCCGGGGCTGGAGCTTGCAGTTCTTC.

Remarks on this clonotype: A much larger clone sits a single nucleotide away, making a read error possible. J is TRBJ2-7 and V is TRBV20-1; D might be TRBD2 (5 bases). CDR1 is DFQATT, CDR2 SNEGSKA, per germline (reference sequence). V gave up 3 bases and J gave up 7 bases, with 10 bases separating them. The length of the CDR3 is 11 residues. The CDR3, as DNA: TGCAGTGCTAGGGACCGCGGGGAGCAGTACTTC. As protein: CSARDRGEQYF.

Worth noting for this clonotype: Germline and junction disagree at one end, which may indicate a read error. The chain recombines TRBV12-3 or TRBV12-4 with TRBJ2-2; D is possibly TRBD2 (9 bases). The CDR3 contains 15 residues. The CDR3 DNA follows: TGTGCCAGCAGACAAAGGACAGGGTCTAGCGGGGAGCTGTCTTTT. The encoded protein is CASRQRTGSSGELSF.